The present entry profiles one T cell receptor beta chain with its context. Libraries were prepared by immunoSEQ multiplex PCR; TCRdb keeps only in-frame clonotypes and omits some of them. Counted here are 80,000 to 85,000 clones, 75% to 95% occurring once; the ten biggest clones make up about 8%. This entry is derived from a study of T cell responses to AZD1222 COVID-19 vaccine. CDR3 length equals 10 residues. The source of this sequence is an adult who received the AZD1222 COVID-19 vaccine. This chain connects TRBV21-1 to TRBJ2-7. TRBV21-1 is assigned pseudogene status. The sample was peripheral blood, taken 28 days after the second AZD1222 dose. CDR3 coding DNA: TGTGCCACCATCGAGACGTGTGAGTACTTC. It encodes CATIETCEYF.